This TCR beta chain is drawn from a study of T cells in Graves' hyperthyroidism and ophthalmopathy. Study summary: Blood was drawn when the patient was first diagnosed and still untreated. Study-level points and caveats: Clonotypes that were expanded in thyroid above 0.001 mostly appeared in blood too.

Germline loops: CDR1 MNHNS, CDR2 SASEGT. The CDR3 extends over 14 amino acids. Authors of the study amplified TCR beta CDR3 regions from RNA transcripts. HTBI primers were the set used in a first-round RT-PCR of the TCR CDR3. TCRdb ran MiXCR on the multiplex PCR reads and lists one entry per CDR3 protein. The data contain fewer than 350,000 distinct CDR3 sequences, about a sixth of them singletons. The study left out patients who had uncontrolled infection, other autoimmune disease, pregnancy or lactation. Around 10 ml fresh peripheral blood yielded the PBMCs. This clonotype was seen ten or more times. Its matching antigen is unknown. A much larger clone differs by one base, so this may be a read error.

The sample taken for sequencing was blood. This TCR derives from a woman aged 40 to 50 with Graves' ophthalmopathy. The chain recombines TRBV6-1 with TRBJ2-7, with D hard to call. The CDR3 sequence: CAGSEYDGSFEQYF. The CDR3 bases are TGTGCCGGCAGTGAATACGACGGCTCCTTCGAGCAGTACTTC.